These 17 T cell receptor beta chains were all obtained from the same sample, sequenced in a study of blood T cell repertoires in COVID-19. The table came from immunoSEQ multiplex PCR; TCRdb's copy has only in-frame clones and leaves some out. The repertoire holds 210,000 or so clones, with around 80% as singletons. The sample comprised peripheral blood. These receptors all come from a man aged 50-60 years who had recovered from COVID-19.

In nucleotides, the CDR3 is TGTGCCAGCAGCCCTGCTAGCGGGAGTCTCAATGAGCAGTTCTTC. Translating it yields CASSPASGSLNEQFF. The chain has TRBV5-4 and TRBJ2-1; TRBD2 matches 10 bases. CDR3 length: 15 amino acids. With 4 bases clipped from V and 6 bases from J, the junction kept 7 bases outside the gene matches. Per the germline V gene, CDR1 is SGHNT and CDR2 is YYREEE (reference sequence).

The chain couples TRBV30 to TRBJ2-7; perhaps TRBD1 as D (6 bases). V shed 0 bases and J shed 1 base, with 25 bases lying between them. The CDR3 length is 19 residues. Germline values: CDR1 GTSNPN, CDR2 SVGIG (reference sequence). The CDR3 coding sequence is TGTGCCTGGAGTGTCTTCAGGGGCGATTTCTTACGACTTTCCTACGAGCAGTACTTC. Translating it yields CAWSVFRGDFLRLSYEQYF.

The CDR3 here is CATSSRDRGILGQETQYF. The CDR3 bases are TGTGCCACCAGCAGCCGGGACAGGGGGATACTAGGTCAAGAGACCCAGTACTTC. The chain is built from TRBV15 and TRBJ2-5; 11 positions agree with TRBD1. Trimming removed 3 bases from V and 2 bases from J; junction bases left unmatched: 11. In germline, CDR1 is LNHNV, CDR2 YYDKDF (reference sequence). There are 18 residues in the CDR3.

The genes are TRBV9 and TRBJ2-5; D gene unclear. The CDR3 spans 10 residues. Germline loops: CDR1 SGDLS, CDR2 YYNGEE. Trimming cost V 7 bases and J 4 bases, with 5 bases left between them. The CDR3 DNA reads as TGTGCCAGCGCCGGAGAGACCCAGTACTTC. This gives the protein CASAGETQYF.

The chain has TRBV9 and TRBJ2-5; TRBD2 is a possible D gene (6 bases). V lost 0 bases, J lost 5 bases, and 14 bases lay in between. The CDR3 covers 15 residues. CDR1 is SGDLS and CDR2 is YYNGEE in the germline V gene. CDR3 residues: CASSVGSGGVETQYF. The CDR3 coding sequence is TGTGCCAGCAGCGTAGGGAGTGGAGGGGTCGAGACCCAGTACTTC.

The gene calls are TRBV19 and TRBJ1-2, with TRBD1 matching 7 bases. The CDR3 is made up of 14 amino acids. Per the germline V gene, CDR1 is LNHDA and CDR2 is SQIVND (reference sequence). V lost 7 bases, J lost 5 bases, and 10 bases stayed unmatched. The CDR3 DNA sequence: TGTGCCAGTAACTTTGGACAGGACGTATATGGCTACACCTTC. As protein: CASNFGQDVYGYTF. Looking up the rest from reference TRBV19 and TRBJ1-2 gives the full variable domain: DGGITQSPKYLFRKEGQNVTLSCEQNLNHDAMYWYRQDPGQGLRLIYYSQIVNDFQKGDIAEGYSVSREKKESFPLTVTSAQKNPTAFYLCASNFGQDVYGYTFGSGTRLTVV.

This chain joins TRBV6-1 and TRBJ2-3; 8 bases are a match to TRBD1. The CDR3 runs 12 residues. V shed 6 bases, J shed 6 bases, and the junction held 2 bases outside the gene matches. Germline CDR1 reads MNHNS; CDR2 reads SASEGT. The CDR3 bases are TGTGCCAGCAGCAGGGGGCTGGATACGCAGTATTTT. Its protein is CASSRGLDTQYF.

The rearrangement uses TRBV2 and TRBJ1-6; no reliable D call. CDR1 and CDR2 (germline): SNHLY, FYNNEI. This CDR3 spans 14 amino acids. V gave up 4 bases and J gave up 2 bases, with 6 bases separating them. Written as DNA, the CDR3 is TGTGCCAGCAGTGCTTCTGCCTATAATTCACCCCTCCACTTT. This gives the protein CASSASAYNSPLHF.

The rearrangement joins TRBV28 to TRBJ2-7, with TRBD1 matching over 9 bases. CDR1 is MDHEN, CDR2 SYDVKM, per germline. CDR3 length equals 15 residues. V lost 5 bases to trimming and J lost 2 bases; unmatched junction nucleotides: 7. CDR3 nucleotide sequence: TGTGCCAGCAGTCTCGGACAGGGGCACACCTACGAGCAGTACTTC. Its protein product is CASSLGQGHTYEQYF.

V and J are TRBV5-8 and TRBJ2-1; D is uncertain. V lost 5 bases and J lost 10, with 10 bases in between. From germline, CDR1 is SGHTS and CDR2 YDEGEE. The CDR3 covers 11 residues. The CDR3 nucleotides are TGTGCCAGCAGTATGCGGTTCGAGCAGTTCTTC. Translating gives CASSMRFEQFF. Complete variable domain (other parts from reference TRBV5-8 and TRBJ2-1): EAGVTQSPTHLIKTRGQQATLRCSPISGHTSVYWYQQALGLGLQFLLWYDEGEERNRGNFPPRFSGRQFPNYSSELNVNALELEDSALYLCASSMRFEQFFGPGTRLTVL.

This clone was counted between two and nine times. The chain links TRBV12-5 to TRBJ1-2; 9 nucleotides align to TRBD1. The CDR3 has 14 residues. V dropped 5 bases and J dropped 4; count of bases not matched to a gene: 5. Germline CDR1 is LGHNT and CDR2 is FRNRAP. CDR3 protein: CASGKPTGGYGYTF. DNA of the CDR3: TGTGCTAGTGGTAAACCGACAGGGGGCTATGGCTACACCTTC. Together with reference TRBV12-5 and TRBJ1-2, the CDR3 gives the full variable domain: DARVTQTPRHKVTEMGQEVTMRCQPILGHNTVFWYRQTMMQGLELLAYFRNRAPLDDSGMPKDRFSAEMPDATLATLKIQPSEPRDSAVYFCASGKPTGGYGYTFGSGTRLTVV.

This chain connects TRBV12-3 or TRBV12-4 to TRBJ1-2; no clear D gene. The CDR3 covers 12 residues. V lost 1 base and J lost 7, with 7 bases in between. This CDR3 reads CASSLDEVGYTF. The CDR3 DNA sequence: TGTGCCAGCAGTTTAGATGAGGTTGGCTACACCTTC.

This clone was seen a single time. This chain links TRBV5-1 with TRBJ1-4, with a weak D call TRBD1 (5 bases). Looked up from germline, CDR1 is SGHRS and CDR2 is YFSETQ. The CDR3 sequence is 16 residues long. V lost 4 bases and J 5 bases, leaving 18 bases between the germline ends. CDR3 nucleotides: TGCGCCAGCAGCGGAGGGACTGGTTTCGTGAATGAAAAACTGTTTTTT. Translation: CASSGGTGFVNEKLFF.

As to this clone: Other DNA sequences in this sample translate to the same CDR3. The chain is built from TRBV6-5 and TRBJ1-5, with 10 nucleotides matching TRBD1. J was trimmed by 5 bases and V by 5 bases; bases with no gene match: 3. Germline V gene lookup returns CDR1 MNHEY and CDR2 SVGAGI. The CDR3 is 14 residues long. The DNA for the CDR3 is TGTGCCAGCAGTAGACAGGGGGCTGATCAGCCCCAGCATTTT. Protein sequence: CASSRQGADQPQHF.

This clone has only a few counts. The V and J genes are TRBV30 and TRBJ1-1; TRBD1 might be the D (5 bases). The CDR3 totals 14 residues. V was trimmed by 6 bases and J by 3 bases, leaving 17 bases between them. Germline CDR1 is GTSNPN and CDR2 is SVGIG (reference sequence). In DNA form, the CDR3 reads TGTGCCTGTACGGCTGGGGCTGTGGACACTGAAGCTTTCTTT. As protein: CACTAGAVDTEAFF.

The chain has TRBV11-2 and TRBJ2-5; TRBD2 agrees at 11 bases. This CDR3 region has 16 residues. Germline-derived CDR1 and CDR2 are SGHAT and FQNNGV. The trim removed 4 bases at V and 5 bases at J, leaving 9 bases unmatched. The CDR3 is CASSSGMVAGGETQYF. CDR3 bases: TGTGCCAGCAGCTCGGGGATGGTAGCGGGAGGGGAGACCCAGTACTTC.

This clone was detected once. The rearrangement joins TRBV11-1 to TRBJ1-2, with a weak D call TRBD1 (6 bases). The V end lost 4 bases, the J end lost 4 bases, and 10 bases lay between the germline ends. The CDR3 contains 13 residues. Germline CDR1 reads SGHAT; CDR2 reads FQDESV (reference sequence). The CDR3 protein is CASSSGASYGYTF. In nucleotides, the CDR3 is TGTGCCAGCAGCTCAGGGGCAAGCTATGGCTACACCTTC. The full variable domain, completed using reference TRBV11-1 and TRBJ1-2, is EAEVAQSPRYKITEKSQAVAFWCDPISGHATLYWYRQILGQGPELLVQFQDESVVDDSQLPKDRFSAERLKGVDSTLKIQPAELGDSAMYLCASSSGASYGYTFGSGTRLTVV.